This T cell receptor (beta chain) appears in the sequencing data of a study of OX40 agonist ivuxolimab in advanced cancers. Whole-study context: At doses from 0.01 to 10 mg/kg, patients were given intravenous ivuxolimab every 2 weeks. Patients treated during dose escalation were battling hepatocellular carcinoma, melanoma, renal cell or head and neck cancer. General study results and limits: Clones of CD4+ and CD8+ blood T cells grew by week 6 at doses of 0.1 to 3.0 mg/kg. The average count of expanded clones was higher among CD8+ T cells than among CD4+.

TCRdb's copy holds only in-frame clones and misses some; the assay was immunoSEQ multiplex PCR. The sample lists 33,000 or so clones, around 73% occurring once. As regards this clone: As yet, its antigen is unknown.

The receptor was derived from an adult with an advanced solid tumor such as melanoma, head and neck, liver or kidney cancer. The sample in question was CD4+ or CD8+ T cells sorted from blood, obtained in a trial of the OX40 agonist ivuxolimab.

The CDR3 region is CASSLGGGAYNEQFF. The CDR3, as DNA: TGTGCCAGCAGCTTAGGAGGGGGCGCCTACAATGAGCAGTTCTTC. The chain combines TRBV7-8 with TRBJ2-1; 7 nucleotides match TRBD1. CDR3 length: 15 amino acids. Per germline, CDR1 SGHVS and CDR2 FQNEAQ. Trimming cost V 1 base and J 2 bases; bases outside gene matches: 2.